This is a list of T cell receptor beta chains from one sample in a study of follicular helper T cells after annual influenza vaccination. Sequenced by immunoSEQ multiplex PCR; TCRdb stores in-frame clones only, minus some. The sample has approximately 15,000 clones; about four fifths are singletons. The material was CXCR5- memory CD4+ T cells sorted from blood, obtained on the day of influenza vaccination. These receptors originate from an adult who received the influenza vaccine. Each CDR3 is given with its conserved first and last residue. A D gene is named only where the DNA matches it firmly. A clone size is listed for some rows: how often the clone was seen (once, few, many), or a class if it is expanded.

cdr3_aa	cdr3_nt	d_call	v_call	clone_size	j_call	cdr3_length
CASSSGAGSRQPQHF	TGTGCCAGCAGTTCTGGCGCAGGGAGCAGGCAGCCCCAGCATTTT	.	TRBV6-5	.	TRBJ1-5	15
CASRLNSNQPQHF	TGTGCCAGCAGGTTAAATAGCAATCAGCCCCAGCATTTT	.	TRBV7-2	.	TRBJ1-5	13
CSVVPAGKPEQFF	TGCAGCGTTGTTCCCGCGGGGAAACCTGAGCAGTTCTTC	.	TRBV29-1	.	TRBJ2-1	13
CASSLEGGYEQYF	TGTGCCAGCAGCTTAGAGGGGGGCTACGAGCAGTACTTC	.	TRBV7-6	.	TRBJ2-7	13
CASSVRASGVGETQYF	TGTGCCAGCAGCGTAAGGGCCTCAGGGGTTGGGGAGACCCAGTACTTC	.	TRBV9	.	TRBJ2-5	16
CASSPQRGANTGELFF	TGTGCCAGCTCACCACAACGGGGGGCCAACACCGGGGAGCTGTTTTTT	.	TRBV18	.	TRBJ2-2	16
CASSLGNTDTQYF	TGTGCCAGCTCACTAGGAAACACAGATACGCAGTATTTT	.	TRBV18	once	TRBJ2-3	13
CASSVGTARRGGYGYTF	TGCGCCAGCAGCGTTGGGACGGCGAGGAGAGGGGGGTATGGCTACACCTTC	.	TRBV5-1	few	TRBJ1-2	17
CASSLAGQGPLHF	TGTGCCAGCAGCTTAGCGGGACAGGGTCCCCTCCACTTT	TRBD1	TRBV7-2	.	TRBJ1-6	13
CASSQDRDGYNEQFF	TGCGCCAGCAGCCAAGATCGTGACGGTTACAATGAGCAGTTCTTC	.	TRBV4-1	.	TRBJ2-1	15